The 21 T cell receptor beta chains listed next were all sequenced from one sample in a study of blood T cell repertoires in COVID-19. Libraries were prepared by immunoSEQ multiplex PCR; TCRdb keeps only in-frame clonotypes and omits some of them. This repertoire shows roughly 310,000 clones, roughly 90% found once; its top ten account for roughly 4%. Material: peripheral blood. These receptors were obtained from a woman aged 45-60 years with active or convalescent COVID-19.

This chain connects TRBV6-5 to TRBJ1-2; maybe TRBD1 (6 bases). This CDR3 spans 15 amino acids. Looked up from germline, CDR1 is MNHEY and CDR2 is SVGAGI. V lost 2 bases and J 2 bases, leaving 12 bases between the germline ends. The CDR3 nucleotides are TGTGCCAGCAGTTACACCTTACAGGGAAACTATGGCTACACCTTC. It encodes CASSYTLQGNYGYTF.

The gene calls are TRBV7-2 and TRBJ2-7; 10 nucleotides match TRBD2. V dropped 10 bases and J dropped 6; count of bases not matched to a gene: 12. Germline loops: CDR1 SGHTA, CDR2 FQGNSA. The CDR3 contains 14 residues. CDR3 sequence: CATRLTSGRPEQYF. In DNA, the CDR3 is TGTGCCACCAGACTGACTAGCGGGCGCCCCGAGCAGTACTTC.

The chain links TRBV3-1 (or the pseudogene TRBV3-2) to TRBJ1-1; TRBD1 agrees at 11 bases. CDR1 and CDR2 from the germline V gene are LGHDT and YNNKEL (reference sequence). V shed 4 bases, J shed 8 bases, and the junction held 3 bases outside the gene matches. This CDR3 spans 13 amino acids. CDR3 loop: CASSRGTGGEAFF. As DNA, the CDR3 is TGTGCCAGCAGCCGAGGGACAGGGGGAGAAGCTTTCTTT.

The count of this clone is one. DNA for the CDR3: TGTGCCAGCAGCGTGGAAGCGGGGTACCAAGAGACCCAGTACTTC. Its protein product is CASSVEAGYQETQYF. The chain links TRBV9 to TRBJ2-5; TRBD2 aligns across 7 bases. This CDR3 spans 15 amino acids. Unmatched junction bases numbered 4, after V lost 2 bases and J lost 0 bases. Germline CDR1 reads SGDLS; CDR2 reads YYNGEE.

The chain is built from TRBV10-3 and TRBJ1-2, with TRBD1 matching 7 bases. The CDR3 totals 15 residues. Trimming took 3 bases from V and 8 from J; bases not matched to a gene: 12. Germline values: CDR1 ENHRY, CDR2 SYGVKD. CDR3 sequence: CAISDTRAGQSGYTF. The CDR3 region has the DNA TGTGCCATCAGTGATACACGGGCGGGACAGTCGGGCTACACCTTC.

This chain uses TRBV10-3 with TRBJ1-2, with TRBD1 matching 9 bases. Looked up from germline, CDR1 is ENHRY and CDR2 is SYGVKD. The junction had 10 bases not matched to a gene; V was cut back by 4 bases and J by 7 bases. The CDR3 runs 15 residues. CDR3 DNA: TGTGCCATCAGTGCTGGGGGGACAGGGAAGGCTGGCTACACCTTC. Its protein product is CAISAGGTGKAGYTF.

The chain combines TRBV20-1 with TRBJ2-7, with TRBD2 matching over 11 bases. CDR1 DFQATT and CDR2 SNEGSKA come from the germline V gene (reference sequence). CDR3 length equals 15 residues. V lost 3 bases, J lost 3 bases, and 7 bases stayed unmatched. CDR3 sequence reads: CSASGTSGHNYEQYF. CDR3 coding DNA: TGCAGTGCTAGTGGGACTAGCGGCCATAACTACGAGCAGTACTTC.

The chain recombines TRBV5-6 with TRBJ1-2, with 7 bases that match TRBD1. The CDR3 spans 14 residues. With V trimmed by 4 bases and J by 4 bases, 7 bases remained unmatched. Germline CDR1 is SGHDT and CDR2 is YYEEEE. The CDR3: CASSLRQGPYGYTF. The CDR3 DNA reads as TGTGCCAGCAGCCTCCGACAGGGACCCTATGGCTACACCTTC.

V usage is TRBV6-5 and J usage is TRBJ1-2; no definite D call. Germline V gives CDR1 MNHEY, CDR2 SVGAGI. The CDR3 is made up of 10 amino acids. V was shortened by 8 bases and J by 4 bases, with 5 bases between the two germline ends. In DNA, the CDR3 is TGTGCCAGCGTGAGCTATGGCTACACCTTC. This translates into CASVSYGYTF.

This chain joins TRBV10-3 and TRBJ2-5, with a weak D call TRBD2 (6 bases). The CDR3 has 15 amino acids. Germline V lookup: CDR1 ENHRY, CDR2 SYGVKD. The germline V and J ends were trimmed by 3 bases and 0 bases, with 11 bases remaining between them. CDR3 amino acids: CAISDGDSYQETQYF. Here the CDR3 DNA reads TGTGCCATCAGTGACGGGGACTCGTACCAAGAGACCCAGTACTTC.

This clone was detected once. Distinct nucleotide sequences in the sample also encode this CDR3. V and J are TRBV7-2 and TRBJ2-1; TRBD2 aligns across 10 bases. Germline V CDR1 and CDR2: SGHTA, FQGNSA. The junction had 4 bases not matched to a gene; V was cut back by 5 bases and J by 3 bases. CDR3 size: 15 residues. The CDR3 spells CASSLGLADYNEQFF. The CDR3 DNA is TGTGCCAGCAGCCTCGGACTAGCGGACTACAATGAGCAGTTCTTC.

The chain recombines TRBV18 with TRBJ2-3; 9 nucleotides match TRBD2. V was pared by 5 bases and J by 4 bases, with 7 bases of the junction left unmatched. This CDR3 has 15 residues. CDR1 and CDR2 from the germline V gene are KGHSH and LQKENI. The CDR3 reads CASSILAGTPDTQYF. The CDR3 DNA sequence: TGTGCCAGCTCAATTCTAGCGGGGACCCCAGATACGCAGTATTTT.

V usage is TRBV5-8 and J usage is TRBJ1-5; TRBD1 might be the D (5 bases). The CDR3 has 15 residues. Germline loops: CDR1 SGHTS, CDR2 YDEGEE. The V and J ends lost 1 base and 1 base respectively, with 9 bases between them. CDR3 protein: CASSLSSGSNQPQHF. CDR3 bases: TGTGCCAGCAGCTTGTCGTCAGGGAGCAATCAGCCCCAGCATTTT.

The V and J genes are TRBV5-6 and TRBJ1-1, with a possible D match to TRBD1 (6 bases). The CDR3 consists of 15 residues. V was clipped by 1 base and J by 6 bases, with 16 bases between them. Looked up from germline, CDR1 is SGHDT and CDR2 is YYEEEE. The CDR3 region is CASSLLRTGTAEAFF. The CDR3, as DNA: TGTGCCAGCAGCTTGCTCCGTACAGGGACGGCTGAAGCTTTCTTT.

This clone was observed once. The CDR3 sequence is CASSWGQLNYGYTF. The CDR3 DNA reads as TGTGCCAGCAGCTGGGGACAGCTTAACTATGGCTACACCTTC. This rearrangement joins TRBV5-6 to TRBJ1-2, with TRBD1 matching 7 bases. The germline CDR1 and CDR2 sequences are SGHDT and YYEEEE. The junction had 3 bases not matched to a gene; V was cut back by 3 bases and J by 1 base. The CDR3 is made up of 14 amino acids.

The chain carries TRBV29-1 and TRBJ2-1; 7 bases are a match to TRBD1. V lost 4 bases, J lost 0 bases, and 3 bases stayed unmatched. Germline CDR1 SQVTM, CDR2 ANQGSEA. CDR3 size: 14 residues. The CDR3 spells CSVVRDSSYNEQFF. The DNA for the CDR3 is TGCAGCGTTGTTCGGGACAGCTCCTACAATGAGCAGTTCTTC.

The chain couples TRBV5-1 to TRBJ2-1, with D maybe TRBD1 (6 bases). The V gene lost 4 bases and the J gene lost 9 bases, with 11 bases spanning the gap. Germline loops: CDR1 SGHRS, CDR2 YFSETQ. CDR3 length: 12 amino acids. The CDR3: CASSIQGSEQFF. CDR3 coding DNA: TGCGCCAGCAGCATTCAGGGGAGTGAGCAGTTCTTC.

The chain's CDR3 is CASSSLGLNQPQHF. Written as DNA, the CDR3 is TGTGCCAGCAGTTCCCTGGGCCTCAATCAGCCCCAGCATTTT. This rearrangement joins TRBV6-2 or TRBV6-3 to TRBJ1-5; D is ambiguous. The CDR3 has 14 residues. V was trimmed by 4 bases and J by 3 bases, leaving 10 bases between them. The germline gives CDR1 MNHEY, CDR2 SVGEGT.

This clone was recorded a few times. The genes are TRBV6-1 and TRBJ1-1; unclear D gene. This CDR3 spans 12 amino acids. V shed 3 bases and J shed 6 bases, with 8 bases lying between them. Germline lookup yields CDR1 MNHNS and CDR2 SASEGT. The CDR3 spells CASSDTQSEAFF. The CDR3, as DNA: TGTGCCAGCAGTGATACCCAGTCTGAAGCTTTCTTT.

The CDR3 DNA reads as TGTGCCAGCAGCCCCACGCTAGCGGGGGGGAAGGAGACCCAGTACTTC. Translated: CASSPTLAGGKETQYF. V gene TRBV7-9 combines with J gene TRBJ2-5; 12 bases align to TRBD2. Unmatched junction bases numbered 9, after V lost 5 bases and J lost 5 bases. Germline-derived CDR1 and CDR2 are SEHNR and FQNEAQ (reference sequence). This CDR3 is 16 amino acids long.

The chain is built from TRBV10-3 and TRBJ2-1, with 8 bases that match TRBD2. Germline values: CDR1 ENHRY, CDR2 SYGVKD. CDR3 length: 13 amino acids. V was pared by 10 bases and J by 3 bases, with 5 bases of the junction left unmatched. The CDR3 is CATGLGVYNEQFF. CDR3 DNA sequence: TGTGCCACGGGACTAGGGGTCTACAATGAGCAGTTCTTC.